A selection of T cell receptor beta chains follows, all from one sample in a study of blood T cells in healthy people across ages. One entry per CDR3 protein, called by TCRdb with MiXCR from the 5' RACE reads. The profile shows more than 900,000 distinct CDR3 sequences, approximately 26% of them singletons. This sample also appeared in a second study, on T cells of mothers and their children.

The sample consisted of blood. The receptors come from a girl aged 2 to 9 in good health. Each CDR3 is given with its conserved first and last residue. Fields, in order: J gene, clone size, V gene, D gene, CDR3 protein, CDR3 DNA. The D gene is left open where the match is weak. A clone size is listed for some rows: how often the clone was seen (once, few, many), or a class if it is expanded.

J gene: TRBJ2-7
clone size: few
V gene: TRBV15
D gene: .
CDR3 protein: CATSSALGILQYF
CDR3 DNA: TGTGCCACCAGCTCGGCACTGGGGATACTGCAGTACTTC

J gene: TRBJ2-7
clone size: few
V gene: TRBV20-1
D gene: TRBD2
CDR3 protein: CSARDIAGTYEQYF
CDR3 DNA: TGCAGTGCTAGAGATATAGCGGGCACCTACGAGCAGTACTTC

J gene: TRBJ2-7
clone size: many
V gene: TRBV6-6
D gene: TRBD1
CDR3 protein: CASSTGTGYYEQYF
CDR3 DNA: TGTGCCAGCAGTACCGGGACAGGCTACTACGAGCAGTACTTC

J gene: TRBJ2-5
clone size: few
V gene: TRBV4-2
D gene: TRBD2
CDR3 protein: CASKEAGGLTQYF
CDR3 DNA: TGTGCCAGCAAAGAAGCGGGGGGTCTGACCCAGTACTTC

J gene: TRBJ2-7
clone size: .
V gene: TRBV5-4
D gene: TRBD2
CDR3 protein: CASSLSTSGPSYEQYF
CDR3 DNA: TGTGCCAGCAGCTTGTCTACTAGCGGTCCTTCCTACGAGCAGTACTTC

J gene: TRBJ1-3
clone size: .
V gene: TRBV20-1
D gene: .
CDR3 protein: CSARRLEQGNSGNTIYF
CDR3 DNA: TGCAGTGCTAGACGACTAGAACAGGGTAACTCTGGAAACACCATATATTTT

J gene: TRBJ2-1
clone size: .
V gene: TRBV12-3/TRBV12-4
D gene: .
CDR3 protein: CASSFETANNEQFF
CDR3 DNA: TGTGCCAGCAGTTTCGAGACTGCTAACAATGAGCAGTTCTTC

J gene: TRBJ2-7
clone size: .
V gene: TRBV7-8
D gene: TRBD2
CDR3 protein: CASSLIQAGGPSLEQYF
CDR3 DNA: TGTGCCAGCAGCTTAATACAAGCGGGAGGGCCTTCGTTAGAGCAGTACTTC

J gene: TRBJ2-7
clone size: .
V gene: TRBV12-3/TRBV12-4
D gene: TRBD1
CDR3 protein: CASSYPGQDYEQYF
CDR3 DNA: TGTGCCAGCAGTTATCCGGGACAGGACTACGAGCAGTACTTC

J gene: TRBJ2-5
clone size: .
V gene: TRBV6-2/TRBV6-3
D gene: .
CDR3 protein: CASSYRRAGPQETQYF
CDR3 DNA: TGTGCCAGCAGTTACCGAAGAGCGGGCCCTCAAGAGACCCAGTACTTC

J gene: TRBJ1-6
clone size: few
V gene: TRBV11-3
D gene: TRBD1
CDR3 protein: CASSFDRGRGSPLHF
CDR3 DNA: TGTGCCAGCAGCTTTGACAGGGGGCGAGGTTCACCCCTCCACTTT

J gene: TRBJ1-6
clone size: few
V gene: TRBV4-3
D gene: .
CDR3 protein: CASSQDRDLYNSPLHF
CDR3 DNA: TGCGCCAGCAGCCAAGACCGGGATCTCTATAATTCACCCCTCCACTTT

J gene: TRBJ1-4
clone size: .
V gene: TRBV5-1
D gene: .
CDR3 protein: CASRLTSGLEEKLFF
CDR3 DNA: TGCGCCAGCAGGCTTACATCAGGGTTGGAGGAAAAACTGTTTTTT

J gene: TRBJ2-3
clone size: .
V gene: TRBV5-8
D gene: .
CDR3 protein: CASSLDAETDTQYF
CDR3 DNA: TGTGCCAGCAGCTTGGACGCAGAAACAGATACGCAGTATTTT

J gene: TRBJ2-5
clone size: few
V gene: TRBV2
D gene: TRBD1
CDR3 protein: CAMTDRGQETQYF
CDR3 DNA: TGTGCCATGACAGACAGGGGGCAAGAGACCCAGTACTTC

J gene: TRBJ1-4
clone size: .
V gene: TRBV28
D gene: .
CDR3 protein: CASRSPPGGGGEKLFF
CDR3 DNA: TGTGCCAGCAGATCTCCCCCCGGGGGCGGCGGTGAAAAACTGTTTTTT